One T cell receptor beta chain is described in this entry. This table comes from immunoSEQ multiplex PCR, and its TCRdb copy is limited to in-frame clones, with some not included. The data show roughly 250,000 clones, roughly 88% seen once. This sample was included in a study of blood T cell repertoires in COVID-19. The overall study: Nucleic acid was either cDNA or gDNA, and it came from T cells, B-cell-depleted T cells, or PBMCs.

Per the germline V gene, CDR1 is MNHEY and CDR2 is SVGAGI. The CDR3 contains 15 residues. With 6 bases clipped from V and 4 bases from J, the junction kept 6 bases outside the gene matches. Cohort placement rested on clinical history that participants reported themselves. Donors of Cohort 3 who recovered were those that had two negative PCRs, clearance, or symptom resolution. This rearrangement joins TRBV6-5 to TRBJ2-1; 10 bases fit TRBD2. The origin of this receptor is a woman aged 50 to 65 who had recovered from COVID-19. The sequenced material came from PBMCs or T cells enriched from blood (not recorded which). CDR3: CASRSSGRIYNEQFF. The CDR3 DNA reads as TGTGCCAGCAGGTCTAGCGGGAGAATTTACAATGAGCAGTTCTTC.